A selection of T cell receptor beta chains follows, all from one sample in a study of T-cell memory formation after mild COVID-19. TCRdb re-analysed the 5' RACE reads in MiXCR, keeping a single row per CDR3 protein. Here the sample spans about 470,000 distinct CDR3 sequences, approximately 18% being singletons. The sample consisted of PBMCs or a T cell subset sorted from them (not recorded which). These receptors were collected from an adult woman who had mild COVID-19 (a few samples of this study predate the infection). Cell type and time point are not known. Both conserved end residues are part of each CDR3. A D gene is named only where the DNA matches it firmly. Rows may omit the clone size; those that give it use once, few, many or a size class.

v_call,j_call,clone_size,d_call,cdr3_aa,cdr3_nt
TRBV30,TRBJ2-7,few,-,CAWSDGRSPGDEQYF,TGTGCCTGGAGTGACGGCAGGTCTCCCGGGGACGAGCAGTACTTC
TRBV5-1,TRBJ2-5,few,TRBD2,CASSSGTSGGETQYF,TGCGCCAGCAGTTCCGGGACTAGCGGGGGAGAGACCCAGTACTTC
TRBV7-6,TRBJ2-3,-,TRBD2,CASNSGGASDTQYF,TGTGCCAGTAATAGCGGGGGGGCCTCAGATACGCAGTATTTT
TRBV3-1,TRBJ1-1,few,TRBD1,CASSQVRQGAGTEAFF,TGTGCCAGCAGCCAAGTTCGACAGGGGGCAGGCACTGAAGCTTTCTTT
TRBV7-9,TRBJ2-3,-,-,CASSFRDVWDTQYF,TGTGCCAGCAGCTTCCGGGACGTCTGGGATACGCAGTATTTT
TRBV5-6,TRBJ2-2,few,-,CASSFWGAHLGFGGELFF,TGTGCCAGCAGCTTTTGGGGGGCCCATCTCGGATTTGGCGGGGAGCTGTTTTTT
TRBV20-1,TRBJ2-5,-,TRBD2,CSAMVGGPTETQYF,TGCAGTGCTATGGTGGGAGGGCCCACAGAGACCCAGTACTTC
TRBV29-1,TRBJ2-3,-,-,CSAPLGDTQYF,TGCAGCGCACCCTTGGGGGATACGCAGTATTTT
TRBV6-5,TRBJ1-5,few,TRBD1,CASGSGDRFNQPQHF,TGTGCCAGCGGCTCCGGGGACAGGTTCAATCAGCCCCAGCATTTT
TRBV20-1,TRBJ2-5,-,-,CSARDRGRGLSETQYF,TGCAGTGCTAGAGATCGGGGGCGGGGACTTTCGGAGACCCAGTACTTC
TRBV6-5,TRBJ1-1,-,TRBD1,CASTLDRGMSEAFF,TGTGCCAGCACCCTGGACAGGGGAATGTCTGAAGCTTTCTTT
TRBV12-3/TRBV12-4,TRBJ1-6,-,TRBD1,CASTGQDSSPLHF,TGTGCCAGCACCGGACAGGACTCTTCACCCCTCCACTTT
TRBV7-9,TRBJ1-1,-,-,CASSRAGIEAFF,TGTGCCAGCAGCCGAGCGGGAATTGAAGCTTTCTTT
TRBV27,TRBJ1-6,-,-,CASSLWGARDNSPLHF,TGTGCCAGCAGTTTGTGGGGGGCAAGGGATAATTCACCCCTCCACTTT
TRBV5-1,TRBJ2-3,-,TRBD2,CASSLEREPPDTQYF,TGCGCCAGCAGCTTGGAGCGGGAGCCCCCAGATACGCAGTATTTT
TRBV12-3/TRBV12-4,TRBJ1-1,many,-,CASSLGGNTEAFF,TGTGCCAGCAGCTTGGGGGGGAACACTGAAGCTTTCTTT
TRBV10-3,TRBJ2-1,few,TRBD1,CAISSGDSEQFF,TGTGCCATCAGCTCTGGGGACAGTGAGCAGTTCTTC
TRBV24-1,TRBJ2-1,-,-,CATSAFADPTLVPNEQFF,TGTGCCACCAGTGCCTTCGCGGATCCTACCCTCGTACCCAATGAGCAGTTCTTC
TRBV2,TRBJ2-5,-,-,CASSGSETQYF,TGTGCCAGCAGTGGGAGCGAGACCCAGTACTTC
TRBV20-1,TRBJ2-5,-,TRBD2,CSANGGGRRTQYF,TGCAGTGCTAATGGAGGCGGGAGAAGGACCCAGTACTTC
TRBV3-1,TRBJ2-7,few,-,CASSHLTGTQYF,TGTGCCAGCAGCCATCTAACAGGGACGCAGTACTTC
TRBV2,TRBJ2-2,-,TRBD1,CASSTQGAVTGELFF,TGTGCCAGCAGTACCCAGGGGGCCGTCACCGGGGAGCTGTTTTTT
TRBV12-3/TRBV12-4,TRBJ2-7,-,-,CASSYGTFYEQYF,TGTGCCAGCAGCTACGGGACATTCTACGAGCAGTACTTC
TRBV10-3,TRBJ2-2,-,-,CAISHPVGGPNTGELFF,TGTGCCATCAGTCACCCGGTGGGAGGACCGAACACCGGGGAGCTGTTTTTT
TRBV2,TRBJ2-5,few,-,CASSAAGPVQTQYF,TGTGCCAGCAGTGCGGCCGGCCCCGTTCAGACCCAGTACTTC
TRBV7-8,TRBJ2-5,-,-,CASNPLRYQETQYF,TGTGCCAGCAACCCTCTTCGGTACCAAGAGACCCAGTACTTC
TRBV9,TRBJ2-7,-,TRBD1,CASSGGQARTYEQYF,TGTGCCAGCAGCGGAGGACAGGCCCGTACCTACGAGCAGTACTTC
TRBV20-1,TRBJ2-7,many,-,CSASMWHGTLEQYF,TGCAGTGCTAGCATGTGGCATGGGACCCTCGAGCAGTACTTC
TRBV4-2,TRBJ2-3,-,-,CASSQGTAGWSTDTQYF,TGTGCCAGCAGCCAAGGGACGGCGGGGTGGAGCACAGATACGCAGTATTTT
TRBV5-6,TRBJ2-1,-,-,CASSLNRGDEQFF,TGTGCCAGCAGCCTTAACCGTGGGGATGAGCAGTTCTTC